Included here is one T cell receptor (beta chain) sequence, with context. Its antigen is currently unknown. The CDR3 totals 15 residues. Germline CDR1 SGDLS, CDR2 YYNGEE. Trimming shortened V by 4 bases and J by 7 bases, and 15 bases separated the two germline ends. Specified time point: week 5, during vaccination. Topical imiquimod accompanied each vaccine dose, which consisted of 300 ug of mutant IDH1 20-mer peptide. This specimen comes from a study of a mutant IDH1 vaccine in newly diagnosed glioma. Overall study context: The patients received vaccinations eight times, in weeks 1, 3, 5, 7, 11, 15, 19 and 23. Vaccine administration was initiated 4-6 weeks following radiotherapy alone, or with temozolomide cycles. Patients were pretreated with radiotherapy, temozolomide, or both, mostly both. General study points: Shifts in the top peripheral T cell clonotypes seemed unrelated to pseudoprogression.

The protocol was immunoSEQ multiplex PCR, while the TCRdb copy is restricted to in-frame clones and leaves out a portion. The profile shows 45,000 to 60,000 clones, 78% of them singletons. The sequence was collected from a man aged 50 or older with glioma. The V call is TRBV9, the J call TRBJ1-6, with D tentatively TRBD1 (6 bases). This material consisted of PBMCs, taken from a glioma patient whose treatment included an IDH1 peptide vaccine. The CDR3 spells CASSPRGGENSPLHF. The CDR3 DNA reads TGTGCCAGCAGCCCCAGAGGGGGGGAGAATTCACCCCTCCACTTT. Based on the CDR3 plus reference TRBV9 and TRBJ1-6, the full variable domain is DSGVTQTPKHLITATGQRVTLRCSPRSGDLSVYWYQQSLDQGLQFLIQYYNGEERAKGNILERFSAQQFPDLHSELNLSSLELGDSALYFCASSPRGGENSPLHFGNGTRLTVT.